This T cell receptor beta chain originates from a study of T cell responses to AZD1222 COVID-19 vaccine. Libraries were prepared by immunoSEQ multiplex PCR; TCRdb keeps only in-frame clonotypes and omits some of them. This table holds around 88,000 clones, roughly 89% found once. This CDR3 is 13 amino acids long. Losses at the gene ends were 5 bases for V and 8 bases for J; bases not matched to a gene: 7. This sequence originates from an adult in good health. The chain employs TRBV12-3 or TRBV12-4 and TRBJ1-1; the match to TRBD1 covers 8 bases. The material was peripheral blood, obtained on day 0 of MenACWY control vaccination. The CDR3 sequence: CASSRQDREEAFF. CDR3 nucleotides: TGTGCCAGCAGTAGGCAGGACAGGGAGGAAGCTTTCTTT.